This T cell receptor beta chain originates from a study of sequential checkpoint blockade in melanoma (dated by TCRdb to the late 2010s). Turning to the overall study: Using 1:1 randomization, the trial assigned patients either to first-line nivolumab followed by ipilimumab (arm A) or to ipilimumab followed by nivolumab (arm B). Maintenance nivolumab came after both trial sequences.

Points the paper makes about the study in general: Larger, independent patient cohorts are needed to validate the response-prediction model that combines TCR metrics and mutation burden.

The CDR3 starts with the cysteine, ends with the phenylalanine, and has 17 residues. Left in the record is the CDR3 DNA by itself, 51 bases read in frame from the first base. The germline V end is reduced by 5 bases and the J end by 0 bases; junction bases left unmatched: 8. The germline V gene (reference sequence) provides CDR1 SEHNR and CDR2 FQNEAQ. The treatment or condition label for this specimen denotes: randomized to nivolumab then ipilimumab (arm A) or the reverse (arm B). No trial patient had received prior DNA-damaging chemotherapy. Thawed PBMCs were sorted on a FACS Aria II flow cytometer to isolate live CD3+CD8+ cells negative for CD19 and CD56. The samples were obtained from melanoma patients enrolled in CheckMate 064, an open-label, randomized phase II trial testing sequential checkpoint blockade. Leukapheresis was used to collect peripheral blood mononuclear cells, which were then purified with Ficoll-Paque and frozen in human serum with roughly 10% DMSO. Immediately after sorting, the purity of the sorted blood CD3+CD8+ cells was confirmed to be >98%, and DNA was then extracted.

TCRbeta CDR3 regions were immunosequenced from genomic DNA with the immunoSEQ Assay. Before high-throughput sequencing, genomic DNA was amplified using bias-controlled multiplex PCR. The original pipeline was this. To quantify the absolute abundance of each unique TCRbeta CDR3 region, the sequences were collapsed and filtered. Clonality, defined as 1 minus Pielou's evenness, was calculated using only productive rearrangements. A previously published method was used to identify clones with significantly greater frequencies in on-treatment samples than in baseline samples. The table was pulled from immuneACCESS by TCRdb, which kept in-frame rearrangements only. Such tables lose some clones; where checked, under half of the loss comes from unresolved V genes, and the rest has no known cause. V and J calls plus clone size are reproduced from that table; the DNA served to infer D and trimming. This sample has 15,000 to 20,000 clones in its table, and about two thirds of those were observed once. The ten biggest clones cover approximately 20% of the sample.

A note on this clone: This clone's antigen is unknown. No much larger clone is present one base from it, and per-base qualities are unavailable.

The chain is made from TRBV7-9 and TRBJ2-4, with 9 junctional bases fitting TRBD1. The receptor comes from a human donor with melanoma. The sequenced sample was CD8+ T cells sorted from blood (inferred from file names), obtained from a patient given nivolumab and ipilimumab in sequence. In nucleotides, the sequence is TGTGCCAGCAGCCTACCTACAGGGGGCCTAGCCAAAAACATTCAGTACTTC. The resulting protein is CASSLPTGGLAKNIQYF.